A selection of T cell receptor beta chains follows, all from one sample in a study of blood T cell repertoires in COVID-19. The method was immunoSEQ multiplex PCR; TCRdb's version includes in-frame clones alone and lacks a portion of them. The sample has 150,000 or so clones, more than 80% seen once. Sequenced input: peripheral blood. The receptors derive from a man aged 18 to 30 with COVID-19, enrolled during active disease. Each CDR3 is given with its conserved first and last residue. Each record gives: clone size, D gene, J gene, V gene, CDR3 DNA, CDR3 protein. The D gene is left open where the match is weak. Clone size is not always given. Where it is, it says once, few, many or a class for expanded clones.

>.|TRBD2|TRBJ2-5|TRBV9
TGTGCCAGCAGCGTTACCGCTAGCGGGGGGTCGGGGACCCAGTACTTC
CASSVTASGGSGTQYF
>.|TRBD2|TRBJ2-5|TRBV10-2
TGCGCCAGCAGCGCCAGACTAGCGAGCATCCAAGAGACCCAGTACTTC
CASSARLASIQETQYF
>once|TRBD2|TRBJ2-7|TRBV11-2
TGTGCCAGCAGCTTAGATAATGCTAGCGGTTACGAGCAGTACTTC
CASSLDNASGYEQYF
>.|TRBD1|TRBJ1-5|TRBV10-3
TGTGCCATCAGTGATACAGGGGATCAGCCCCAGCATTTT
CAISDTGDQPQHF
>.|TRBD2|TRBJ2-3|TRBV29-1
TGCAGCGTTGAGGAGAGTCCAGCGGGACTAAGCACAGATACGCAGTATTTT
CSVEESPAGLSTDTQYF
>.|TRBD2|TRBJ2-7|TRBV11-2
TGTGCCAGCAGCCTCGGGACTAGCGGTTTTTATTCCTACGAGCAGTACTTC
CASSLGTSGFYSYEQYF
>.|.|TRBJ1-1|TRBV19
TGTGCCACCGGGACGGGCGGGGACACTGAAGCTTTCTTT
CATGTGGDTEAFF
>.|.|TRBJ2-7|TRBV6-6
TGTGCCAGCAGTAAGACTACCTACTACGAGCAGTACTTC
CASSKTTYYEQYF
>.|TRBD2|TRBJ2-3|TRBV7-2
TGTGCCAGCAGCCCCAGCGGGCTGCTAGCGGCCACAGATACGCAGTATTTT
CASSPSGLLAATDTQYF
>.|.|TRBJ2-4|TRBV5-8
TGTGCCAGCAGCTTGGTGGGGGGGCCCCCAAACATTCAGTACTTC
CASSLVGGPPNIQYF
>.|TRBD1|TRBJ2-7|TRBV27
TGTGCCAGCAGTTTGGCGGGGACAGGGGGCTACGAGCAGTACTTC
CASSLAGTGGYEQYF
>.|TRBD2|TRBJ2-1|TRBV7-7
TGTGCCAGCAGCTCGCCGATTACTAGCGCAAGCTCCTACAATGAGCAGTTCTTC
CASSSPITSASSYNEQFF
>.|TRBD1|TRBJ1-3|TRBV7-2
TGTGCCAGCAGCCCTTTGACAGGGACCGGAAACACCATATATTTT
CASSPLTGTGNTIYF
>.|.|TRBJ2-1|TRBV30
TGTGCCTGGAGGACTAGAGAGGCGGTTACGATTTACAATGAGCAGTTCTTC
CAWRTREAVTIYNEQFF
>.|.|TRBJ1-5|TRBV7-6
TGTGCCAGCAGCTTAGGGCAGGATAGCAATCAGCCCCAGCATTTT
CASSLGQDSNQPQHF
>.|TRBD2|TRBJ2-1|TRBV7-9
TGTGCCAGCATGGCTAGCGGATTCTCCTACAATGAGCAGTTCTTC
CASMASGFSYNEQFF
>.|.|TRBJ1-1|TRBV20-1
TGCAGTGCTAGTCGGAGCGCAGACACTGAAGCTTTCTTT
CSASRSADTEAFF